These 29 T cell receptor beta chains were sequenced from one sample in a study of blood T cells in healthy people across ages. Sample-barcoded 5' priming and a J-beta primer mix drove a second PCR of about 7 to 12 cycles. TCRdb re-called the 5' RACE reads with MiXCR, one entry per CDR3 protein. In the table there are 580,000 or so distinct CDR3 sequences, roughly 43% of which are singletons. Sequencing was done on a sample of blood. Every receptor here comes from a man aged 80 or over in good health.

The rearrangement joins TRBV7-9 to TRBJ2-5; 13 nucleotides match TRBD2. V gave up 5 bases and J gave up 11 bases; unmatched junction bases: 14. The CDR3 is 16 amino acids. Germline CDR1 SEHNR, CDR2 FQNEAQ (reference sequence). The CDR3: CASSPRTSGGQNEQYF. CDR3 DNA: TGTGCCAGCAGCCCCCGGACTAGCGGGGGTCAGAATGAGCAGTACTTC. Full variable domain (rest looked up from reference TRBV7-9 and TRBJ2-5): DTGVSQNPRHKITKRGQNVTFRCDPISEHNRLYWYRQTLGQGPEFLTYFQNEAQLEKSRLLSDRFSAERPKGSFSTLEIQRTEQGDSAMYLCASSPRTSGGQNEQYFGPGTRLLVL.

The chain employs TRBV6-4 and TRBJ2-7; D remains unclear. Looked up from germline, CDR1 is MRHNA and CDR2 is SNTAGT. V lost 0 bases and J 5 bases, leaving 20 bases between the germline ends. The CDR3 contains 17 residues. This chain's CDR3 is CASSDSLPGPDPHEQYF. The CDR3 DNA sequence: TGTGCCAGCAGTGACTCCCTCCCGGGCCCGGACCCACACGAGCAGTACTTC.

V is TRBV25-1 and J is TRBJ2-1; 7 bases align to TRBD1. V shed 3 bases, J shed 12 bases, and the junction held 8 bases outside the gene matches. From germline, CDR1 is MGHDK and CDR2 SYGVNS. The CDR3 has 13 amino acids. CDR3 sequence: CASSDRNRGGQFF. The CDR3 DNA reads as TGTGCCAGCAGTGACCGAAACAGGGGTGGGCAGTTCTTC.

The chain links TRBV28 to TRBJ1-2; the D gene is possibly TRBD1 (5 bases). The CDR3 runs to 15 residues. CDR1 and CDR2 from the germline V gene are MDHEN and SYDVKM. V gave up 6 bases and J gave up 1 base, with 15 bases separating them. The CDR3, as DNA: TGTGCCAGCAGACCTCTGACAGTGTTTAACTATGGCTACACCTTC. Translating it yields CASRPLTVFNYGYTF.

This clonotype was picked up a small number of times. V gene TRBV11-3 combines with J gene TRBJ2-1; no clear D gene. V was cut by 1 base and J by 4 bases, with 11 bases left in between. The CDR3 sequence is 15 residues long. Germline V lookup: CDR1 SGHNT, CDR2 YENEEA. CDR3: CASSLGLGTYNEQFF. The CDR3 DNA sequence: TGTGCCAGCAGCTTAGGCCTGGGAACGTACAATGAGCAGTTCTTC.

The chain recombines TRBV29-1 with TRBJ2-5; a possible D gene is TRBD2 (6 bases). This CDR3 spans 13 amino acids. Trimming took 6 bases from V and 4 from J, leaving 15 bases between them. Germline V gives CDR1 SQVTM, CDR2 ANQGSEA. Here the CDR3 DNA reads TGCAGCGTGGGGTCTTGGAGGGGAGAGACCCAGTACTTC. Protein product: CSVGSWRGETQYF. Looking up the rest from reference TRBV29-1 and TRBJ2-5 gives the full variable domain: SAVISQKPSRDICQRGTSLTIQCQVDSQVTMMFWYRQQPGQSLTLIATANQGSEATYESGFVIDKFPISRPNLTFSTLTVSNMSPEDSSIYLCSVGSWRGETQYFGPGTRLLVL.

V gene TRBV28 combines with J gene TRBJ2-7; perhaps TRBD2 as D (6 bases). The germline V gene encodes CDR1 MDHEN and CDR2 SYDVKM. CDR3 length equals 13 residues. V lost 5 bases and J lost 6, with 14 bases in between. As DNA, the CDR3 is TGTGCCAGCAGTGGAGGGTGGGGGAGCGAGCAGTACTTC. Residues: CASSGGWGSEQYF. Full variable domain (outside the CDR3, taken from reference TRBV28 and TRBJ2-7): DVKVTQSSRYLVKRTGEKVFLECVQDMDHENMFWYRQDPGLGLRLIYFSYDVKMKEKGDIPEGYSVSREKKERFSLILESASTNQTSMYLCASSGGWGSEQYFGPGTRLTVT.

The chain carries TRBV18 and TRBJ2-7; D remains unclear. The CDR3 is made up of 13 amino acids. Trimming shortened V by 6 bases and J by 3 bases, and 12 bases separated the two germline ends. CDR1 is KGHSH and CDR2 is LQKENI in the germline V gene. Here the CDR3 DNA reads TGTGCCAGCTCCAAAGAACAGAACTACGAGCAGTACTTC. Residues: CASSKEQNYEQYF.

In its sample, this clonotype was seen once. The chain employs TRBV5-8 and TRBJ1-5, with a tentative D call TRBD1 (5 bases). This CDR3 has 18 amino acids. The germline V gene has CDR1 SGHTS and CDR2 YDEGEE. With 1 base removed from V and 1 base from J, the gap between germline ends came to 18 bases. The CDR3 bases are TGTGCCAGCAGCTTGCCCGGGTGGGCCGGGGGGAGCAATCAGCCCCAGCATTTT. Residues: CASSLPGWAGGSNQPQHF. The whole variable domain, remainder taken from reference TRBV5-8 and TRBJ1-5, is EAGVTQSPTHLIKTRGQQATLRCSPISGHTSVYWYQQALGLGLQFLLWYDEGEERNRGNFPPRFSGRQFPNYSSELNVNALELEDSALYLCASSLPGWAGGSNQPQHFGDGTRLSIL.

Worth noting for this clonotype: Germline and junction disagree at one end, which may indicate a read error. The chain carries TRBV7-2 and TRBJ2-1, with no clear D. From germline, CDR1 is SGHTA and CDR2 FQGNSA. The CDR3 is made up of 15 amino acids. Here the CDR3 DNA reads TGTGCCAGCAGCTTAATTTTTGCGTCCTACAGTGAGCAGTTCTTC. Its protein is CASSLIFASYSEQFF.

The rearrangement links TRBV30 to TRBJ2-6, with D possibly matching TRBD1 (5 bases). Deletions cut 2 bases from V and 4 bases from J, with 15 bases between. The V gene's germline CDR1 is GTSNPN and CDR2 SVGIG (reference sequence). This CDR3 region has 16 residues. DNA for the CDR3: TGTGCCTGGAGTAGGTACCAGGGTTCGGGGGCCAACGTCCTGACTTTC. Translating gives CAWSRYQGSGANVLTF.

The chain recombines TRBV5-1 with TRBJ2-1; TRBD1 or TRBD2 may be the D gene (6 bases each). There are 16 residues in the CDR3. The V gene's germline CDR1 is SGHRS and CDR2 YFSETQ. Trimming removed 2 bases from V and 0 bases from J, with 12 bases in between. The CDR3 region is CASSFSGGYSYNEQFF. The CDR3 DNA reads as TGCGCCAGCAGCTTCTCCGGGGGCTACTCCTACAATGAGCAGTTCTTC. The full variable domain, in which reference TRBV5-1 and TRBJ2-1 provide the parts outside the CDR3, is KAGVTQTPRYLIKTRGQQVTLSCSPISGHRSVSWYQQTPGQGLQFLFEYFSETQRNKGNFPGRFSGRQFSNSRSEMNVSTLELGDSALYLCASSFSGGYSYNEQFFGPGTRLTVL.

The chain combines TRBV20-1 with TRBJ2-7; D possibly corresponds to TRBD1 (7 bases). The V gene lost 4 bases and the J gene lost 7 bases, with 26 bases spanning the gap. Looked up from germline, CDR1 is DFQATT and CDR2 is SNEGSKA (reference sequence). The CDR3 runs 16 residues. CDR3 protein: CSANDREAGSYNEQYF. CDR3 bases: TGCAGTGCTAACGACAGGGAGGCAGGGTCCTACAATGAGCAGTACTTC.

This clonotype was seen once. The genes are TRBV29-1 and TRBJ2-5, with 7 bases that match TRBD2. The CDR3 covers 14 residues. CDR1 SQVTM and CDR2 ANQGSEA come from the germline V gene. J lost 1 base, V lost 7 bases, and 9 bases had no gene match. The CDR3 DNA reads as TGCAGCGCCCCCAGCGGGACCACCCAAGAGACCCAGTACTTC. Protein product: CSAPSGTTQETQYF.

This clonotype occurred once. This may come from a read error, since a much larger clone is one base off. The rearrangement links TRBV7-9 to TRBJ2-1, with a weak D call TRBD1 (7 bases). The V end was cut by 1 base, the J end by 12 bases, with 16 bases between. The V gene's germline CDR1 is SEHNR and CDR2 FQNEAQ (reference sequence). The length of the CDR3 is 14 residues. The CDR3 loop is CASSLVVQGTVQFF. The CDR3 coding sequence is TGTGCCAGCAGCTTAGTAGTACAGGGGACTGTGCAGTTCTTC.

The V gene is TRBV7-2, the J gene TRBJ1-6; no firm D call. The CDR3 is made up of 15 amino acids. V dropped 0 bases and J dropped 5 bases, with 8 bases sitting between them. Germline V gene lookup returns CDR1 SGHTA and CDR2 FQGNSA. CDR3 nucleotide sequence: TGTGCCAGCAGCTTAGCGCGCCTGAATAATTCACCCCTCCACTTT. Translated: CASSLARLNNSPLHF.

This clonotype was counted only a few times. The chain links TRBV21-1 to TRBJ2-3; the table gives TRBD2 as D, unverified against the DNA. TRBV21-1 is termed a pseudogene. This CDR3 is 18 amino acids long. For the CDR3, the DNA is TGTGCCAGCTCCAGGAAAGGATACGGCGGGGGGCGCACAGATACGCAGTATTTT. It translates to CASSRKGYGGGRTDTQYF.

This clonotype was found a few times. The rearrangement uses TRBV5-6 and TRBJ1-2; D may be TRBD1 (5 bases). Germline values: CDR1 SGHDT, CDR2 YYEEEE. V lost 4 bases, J lost 0 bases, and 13 bases lay in between. The CDR3 has 15 amino acids. CDR3 DNA sequence: TGTGCCAGCAGCCTCAGGGCAGGCGCTAACTATGGCTACACCTTC. It translates to CASSLRAGANYGYTF.

The chain carries TRBV28 and TRBJ1-2; 9 positions agree with TRBD1. There are 15 residues in the CDR3. CDR1 is MDHEN, CDR2 SYDVKM, per germline. J was trimmed by 6 bases and V by 2 bases; bases with no gene match: 7. DNA of the CDR3: TGTGCCAGCAGTTTACGTATGGACAGGGGACATGGCTACACCTTC. Translation gives CASSLRMDRGHGYTF.

This clonotype has just one count. V gene TRBV7-3 combines with J gene TRBJ2-5; D tentatively fits TRBD1 or TRBD2 (5 bases each). Germline lookup yields CDR1 SGHTA and CDR2 FQGTGA. This CDR3 has 15 residues. The V and J ends lost 5 bases and 11 bases respectively, with 24 bases between them. This CDR3 reads CASSRGPEWNNEQYF. CDR3 nucleotides: TGTGCCAGCAGCCGGGGACCAGAATGGAACAATGAGCAGTACTTC.

This sequence joins TRBV30 and TRBJ2-5, with 9 nucleotides matching TRBD2. Germline V gene lookup returns CDR1 GTSNPN and CDR2 SVGIG (reference sequence). Losses at the gene ends were 0 bases for V and 3 bases for J; bases not matched to a gene: 8. The CDR3 loop spans 16 amino acids. The CDR3 region is CAWSVQGSGGKETQYF. The CDR3 DNA reads as TGTGCCTGGAGTGTACAAGGTAGCGGGGGAAAAGAGACCCAGTACTTC.

As concerns this clonotype: A clone one base away is much larger, so this may be a read error. The rearrangement links TRBV6-6 to TRBJ2-5, with 13 bases lining up with TRBD2. Germline V gives CDR1 MNHNY, CDR2 SVGAGI (reference sequence). The CDR3 has 15 amino acids. V was clipped by 5 bases and J by 6 bases; unmatched bases: 6. The CDR3 DNA is TGTGCCAGCAGTCCACTAGCGGGGGGGCCGAAGACCCAGTACTTC. This codes for CASSPLAGGPKTQYF.

The table lists this clonotype with a count of one. CDR3 protein: CSGAAGAQETQYF. The CDR3 DNA reads as TGCAGTGGGGCTGCGGGGGCGCAAGAGACCCAGTACTTC. The chain combines TRBV20-1 with TRBJ2-5, with a possible D match to TRBD2 (7 bases). The V and J ends lost 7 bases and 2 bases respectively, with 14 bases between them. Germline CDR1 is DFQATT and CDR2 is SNEGSKA (reference sequence). The CDR3 contains 13 residues.

The J gene is TRBJ2-1, the V gene TRBV7-9; 10 nucleotides align to TRBD1. This CDR3 has 16 residues. CDR1 is SEHNR and CDR2 is FQNEAQ in the germline V gene (reference sequence). J lost 13 bases, V lost 2 bases, and 14 bases had no gene match. The CDR3 loop is CASSLTGQGSGETQFF. CDR3 nucleotide sequence: TGTGCCAGCAGCTTAACGGGACAGGGGTCAGGGGAGACCCAGTTCTTC.

The V and J genes are TRBV7-2 and TRBJ2-4; either TRBD1 or TRBD2 may fit D (6 bases each). CDR1 and CDR2 from the germline V gene are SGHTA and FQGNSA. This CDR3 has 20 amino acids. Trimming cost V 2 bases and J 4 bases, with 27 bases left between them. CDR3 sequence (DNA): TGTGCCAGCAGCTTAATTCTTGGAGGGGGAACAAGGTTGGCGAAAAACATTCAGTACTTC. Amino acids: CASSLILGGGTRLAKNIQYF.

This clonotype came up once. V gene TRBV29-1 combines with J gene TRBJ1-1; 10 positions match TRBD1. Germline V gene data show CDR1 as SQVTM and CDR2 as ANQGSEA. V was pared by 7 bases and J by 1 base, with 3 bases of the junction left unmatched. The length of the CDR3 is 13 residues. CDR3 sequence: CSERTGGNTEAFF. CDR3 DNA sequence: TGCAGCGAACGGACAGGGGGGAACACTGAAGCTTTCTTT.

The rearrangement links TRBV6-1 to TRBJ2-4; D not resolved. The CDR3 has 13 amino acids. The V and J ends lost 8 bases and 8 bases respectively, with 16 bases between them. Germline V lookup: CDR1 MNHNS, CDR2 SASEGT. CDR3 coding DNA: TGTGCCAGCCAAAGGGAAGTAGAGGACATTCAGTACTTC. Amino acid sequence: CASQREVEDIQYF.

Notes on this clonotype: A clone one base away is much larger, so this may be a read error. V gene TRBV2 combines with J gene TRBJ1-2; tentatively, D is TRBD1 (6 bases). V lost 8 bases and J lost 6, with 16 bases in between. The CDR3 totals 13 residues. Germline CDR1 reads SNHLY; CDR2 reads FYNNEI. The CDR3, as DNA: TGTGCCAGCCCCGGGGGGCGCAATAATGGCTACACCTTC. As protein: CASPGGRNNGYTF.

This clonotype was picked up a small number of times. The chain combines TRBV20-1 with TRBJ2-5, with TRBD2 matching 9 bases. CDR1 and CDR2 (germline): DFQATT, SNEGSKA (reference sequence). With V trimmed by 7 bases and J by 2 bases, 5 bases remained unmatched. CDR3 length: 13 residues. CDR3 DNA: TGCAGTGGATTGCTAGCGGGACAAGAGACCCAGTACTTC. Translated: CSGLLAGQETQYF.